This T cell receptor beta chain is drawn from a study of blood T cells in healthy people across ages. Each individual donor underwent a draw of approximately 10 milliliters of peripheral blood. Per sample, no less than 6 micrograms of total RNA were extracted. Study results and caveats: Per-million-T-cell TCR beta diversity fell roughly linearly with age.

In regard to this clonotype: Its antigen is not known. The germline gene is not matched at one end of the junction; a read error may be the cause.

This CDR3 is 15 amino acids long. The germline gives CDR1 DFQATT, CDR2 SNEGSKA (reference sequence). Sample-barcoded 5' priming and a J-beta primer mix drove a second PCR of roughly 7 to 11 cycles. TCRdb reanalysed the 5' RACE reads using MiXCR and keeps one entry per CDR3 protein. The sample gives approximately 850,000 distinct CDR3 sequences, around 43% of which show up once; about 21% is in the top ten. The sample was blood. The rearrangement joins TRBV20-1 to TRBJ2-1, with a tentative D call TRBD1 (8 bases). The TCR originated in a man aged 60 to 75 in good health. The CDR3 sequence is CNARGRQGRDREQFF. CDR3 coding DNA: TGCAATGCTAGAGGACGACAGGGGAGGGATCGGGAGCAGTTCTTC.